The present T cell receptor (beta chain) was sequenced within a study of shared clonotypes between healthy human individuals. Only in-frame clones appear in the TCRdb table, and some are missing; sequencing was by immunoSEQ multiplex PCR. This sample carries 2 million to 2.5 million clones, less than 95% of them seen once, and the ten largest clones take 0.37%. The CDR3 extends over 14 amino acids. Between the trimmed V and J ends, which lost 6 bases and 2 bases, there was a span of 10 bases. The germline gives CDR1 MRHNA, CDR2 SNTAGT. The sequence was obtained from a man aged 18-30 years in good health. Some clones in this sample may be carry-over from other donors' samples. The chain has TRBV6-4 and TRBJ2-2; unclear D gene. Specimen: naive CD4+ T cells from PBMCs. Specified subset: CD45RA+ positively selected. The CDR3 region is CASRQQVNTGELFF. CDR3 DNA: TGTGCCAGCAGACAACAAGTAAACACCGGGGAGCTGTTTTTT.